The 13 T cell receptor beta chains given below trace back to one sample, sequenced in a study of beta chain features in type 1 diabetes. Reverse transcribing all isolated RNA meant expressed TCRB transcripts were sequenced. The assay was immunoSEQ multiplex PCR, and TCRdb's table has in-frame clones only and misses some. The sample consists of hundreds of thousands of clones, 13% of them appearing once. General study results and limits: A moderate, significant TCRB CDR3 shortening appeared in type 1 diabetes across four CD4+ subsets.

These receptors lack a known antigen. The sample taken for sequencing was naive CD4+ T cells from blood. Every receptor here comes from a man aged 18 to 29 with type 1 diabetes.

This clone showed up just a few times. This rearrangement joins TRBV20-1 to TRBJ2-3; D unresolved. The germline V and J ends were trimmed by 0 bases and 7 bases, with 2 bases remaining between them. Looked up from germline, CDR1 is DFQATT and CDR2 is SNEGSKA (reference sequence). This CDR3 spans 10 amino acids. CDR3 sequence reads: CSARDNTQYF. The CDR3, as DNA: TGCAGTGCTAGAGACAATACGCAGTATTTT.

V and J are TRBV4-1 and TRBJ2-7; D is uncertain. V was pared by 6 bases and J by 2 bases, with 20 bases between. This CDR3 is built from 16 residues. The germline gives CDR1 MGHRA, CDR2 YSYEKL. This CDR3 is CASSFHFRSGAYEQYF. The CDR3 nucleotides read TGCGCCAGCAGTTTTCATTTCCGGTCAGGAGCCTACGAGCAGTACTTC.

This clone was seen a few times. The genes are TRBV25-1 and TRBJ1-5; tentatively, D is TRBD1 (5 bases). Germline V gives CDR1 MGHDK, CDR2 SYGVNS. The CDR3 is 14 amino acids. V shed 5 bases and J shed 6 bases, with 14 bases lying between them. This CDR3 is CASSRGQGGQPQHF. CDR3 DNA sequence: TGTGCCAGCAGTAGGGGTCAGGGCGGTCAGCCCCAGCATTTT.

This clone appeared a few times. Other DNA sequences from this sample encode an identical CDR3 as well. The gene calls are TRBV10-3 and TRBJ2-5; 7 nucleotides line up with TRBD2. The V gene end was trimmed by 6 bases and the J gene end by 1 base; junction bases not matched to a gene: 2. Germline-derived CDR1 and CDR2 are ENHRY and SYGVKD. This CDR3 is built from 13 residues. The CDR3 here is CAISGGSQETQYF. The CDR3 bases are TGTGCCATCAGCGGGGGGAGCCAAGAGACCCAGTACTTC.

The CDR3 is CASSFPGTGGMADTQYF. Here the CDR3 DNA reads TGCGCCAGCAGCTTCCCTGGGACAGGGGGTATGGCAGATACGCAGTATTTT. The V and J genes are TRBV5-1 and TRBJ2-3, with 11 bases identical to TRBD1. J was trimmed by 4 bases and V by 2 bases; bases with no gene match: 9. The CDR3 runs to 17 residues. CDR1 SGHRS and CDR2 YFSETQ come from the germline V gene.

This clone was detected many times. The chain links TRBV30 to TRBJ2-1; TRBD2 agrees at 7 bases. Trimming removed 0 bases from V and 10 bases from J; junction bases left unmatched: 3. Germline CDR1 GTSNPN, CDR2 SVGIG (reference sequence). The CDR3 contains 12 residues. CDR3 sequence (DNA): TGTGCCTGGAGTGTGACTAGCCTAGAGCAGTTCTTC. Encoded protein: CAWSVTSLEQFF. The whole variable domain, filled in from reference TRBV30 and TRBJ2-1, reads SQTIHQWPATLVQPVGSPLSLECTVEGTSNPNLYWYRQAAGRGLQLLFYSVGIGQISSEVPQNLSASRPQDRQFILSSKKLLLSDSGFYLCAWSVTSLEQFFGPGTRLTVL.

This chain joins TRBV7-6 and TRBJ2-7; D uncertain. Trimming took 1 base from V and 4 from J, leaving 11 bases between them. Germline V gene data show CDR1 as SGHVS and CDR2 as FNYEAQ. This CDR3 region has 14 residues. This chain's CDR3 is CASSLGWASYEQYF. Written as DNA, the CDR3 is TGTGCCAGCAGCTTAGGTTGGGCATCATACGAGCAGTACTTC.

This clone has just a few counts. The CDR3 loop is CASSDTGGSADTQYF. Written as DNA, the CDR3 is TGTGCCAGCAGCGATACAGGGGGCTCTGCAGATACGCAGTATTTT. The V call is TRBV9, the J call TRBJ2-3; the match to TRBD1 covers 9 bases. Germline V gene sequence: CDR1 SGDLS, CDR2 YYNGEE. V lost 3 bases, J lost 4 bases, and 6 bases stayed unmatched. The CDR3 consists of 15 residues.

This clone was found a few times. This same CDR3 is encoded by further DNA sequences in the sample. The CDR3 loop is CASSLTGLNTEAFF. Here the CDR3 DNA reads TGTGCCAGCAGCTTGACAGGGCTGAACACTGAAGCTTTCTTT. The J gene is TRBJ1-1, the V gene TRBV7-3; 7 nucleotides align to TRBD1. Germline CDR1 is SGHTA and CDR2 is FQGTGA. The CDR3 runs 14 residues. The ends lost 3 bases at V and 0 bases at J; junction bases unmatched: 1.

The chain employs TRBV5-4 and TRBJ2-2; 7 nucleotides agree with TRBD1. The CDR3 sequence is 17 residues long. The junction had 9 bases not matched to a gene; V was cut back by 4 bases and J by 0 bases. Germline loops: CDR1 SGHNT, CDR2 YYREEE (reference sequence). CDR3 amino acids: CASSTDRMGSNTGELFF. DNA of the CDR3: TGTGCCAGCAGCACGGACAGGATGGGATCGAACACCGGGGAGCTGTTTTTT. The variable domain in full, completed from reference TRBV5-4 and TRBJ2-2, reads ETGVTQSPTHLIKTRGQQVTLRCSSQSGHNTVSWYQQALGQGPQFIFQYYREEENGRGNFPPRFSGLQFPNYSSELNVNALELDDSALYLCASSTDRMGSNTGELFFGEGSRLTVL.

This clone was seen a handful of times. The chain combines TRBV15 with TRBJ1-1; no firm D call. Germline V gives CDR1 LNHNV, CDR2 YYDKDF (reference sequence). V dropped 2 bases and J dropped 7 bases, with 14 bases sitting between them. The CDR3 runs 14 residues. Written as DNA, the CDR3 is TGTGCCACCAGCAGACCTCAGGCGGTCGGTGAAGCTTTCTTT. It is translated as CATSRPQAVGEAFF.

The chain links TRBV30 to TRBJ1-1; D call uncertain. The CDR3 is 14 amino acids. CDR1 is GTSNPN and CDR2 is SVGIG in the germline V gene (reference sequence). Between the trimmed V and J ends, which lost 5 bases and 1 base, there was a span of 14 bases. The DNA of the CDR3 is TGTGCCTGGGGGAAGGATAGTACGAACACTGAAGCTTTCTTT. Translating gives CAWGKDSTNTEAFF.

The rearrangement uses TRBV29-1 and TRBJ2-1, with a tentative D call TRBD2 (7 bases). Germline values: CDR1 SQVTM, CDR2 ANQGSEA. The CDR3 loop spans 15 amino acids. V was pared by 5 bases and J by 6 bases, with 20 bases between. CDR3 sequence: CSVIQGGSFSNEQFF. Here the CDR3 DNA reads TGCAGCGTTATACAGGGAGGGAGTTTTAGCAATGAGCAGTTCTTC.